The clone carrying this T cell receptor beta chain was picked up one time. The data were produced by immunoSEQ multiplex PCR, yet TCRdb's version contains in-frame clones alone and is incomplete. The sample lists 50,000 to 60,000 clones, 85% to 95% occurring once. The data were obtained in a study of T cells after posttransplantation cyclophosphamide. The sequencing input was PBMCs. The TCR comes from a woman aged 30 to 39 in good health and a related stem cell transplant donor.

CDR3 bases: TGTGCCAGCAGTTACTCCCGGACAGGGGGCGCGTATGGCTACACCTTC. It codes for CASSYSRTGGAYGYTF. The rearrangement joins TRBV6-5 to TRBJ1-2; 11 bases map to TRBD1. After removal of 0 bases from V and 5 bases from J, the junction contained 5 bases not matched to a gene. Germline lookup yields CDR1 MNHEY and CDR2 SVGAGI. This CDR3 region has 16 residues.